The rows below give T cell receptor beta chains drawn from one sample of a study of blood T cell repertoires in COVID-19. The protocol was immunoSEQ multiplex PCR, while the TCRdb copy is restricted to in-frame clones and leaves out a portion. In the table there are approximately 270,000 clones, 70% to 90% of which are singletons. Sequenced sample: PBMCs or T cells enriched from blood (not recorded which). All receptors derive from a middle-aged man who had recovered from COVID-19. CDR3s include the opening cysteine and the closing phenylalanine or tryptophan. The D gene is left open where the match is weak. Clone size is not always given. Where it is, it says once, few, many or a class for expanded clones.

NA	NA	TRBJ1-1	TRBV3-1/TRBV3-2	TGTGCCAGCAGCCAAAGGTTTCTCACCGCCGGGGAGAACACTGAAGCTTTCTTT	CASSQRFLTAGENTEAFF
TRBD1	NA	TRBJ1-5	TRBV29-1	TGCAGCGTTGAAGGCGTTGGACAGGGAGGTGGGTCCCAGCATTTT	CSVEGVGQGGGSQHF
NA	NA	TRBJ2-1	TRBV21-1	TGTGCCAGCAGCAAAGTAACTAGACCCTTTGAGCAGTTCTTC	CASSKVTRPFEQFF
TRBD2	NA	TRBJ2-2	TRBV30	TGTGCCTGGAGCCCCGGGAGGGGGGAGCTGTTTTTT	CAWSPGRGELFF
TRBD1	NA	TRBJ1-1	TRBV11-3	TGTGCCAGCAGCCCGGGACAGGGTAGGTCTGAAGCTTTCTTT	CASSPGQGRSEAFF
NA	NA	TRBJ1-1	TRBV30	TGTGCCTGGAGGGGGCAGTTGAACACTGAAGCTTTCTTT	CAWRGQLNTEAFF
TRBD1	NA	TRBJ2-7	TRBV7-9	TGTGCCAGCAGCCCGACAGGGGCCCTCCACGAGCAGTACTTC	CASSPTGALHEQYF
NA	NA	TRBJ1-1	TRBV27	TGTGCCAGCAGTTTATTATCCACAACAGGGTCGAGGTCCACTGAAGCTTTCTTT	CASSLLSTTGSRSTEAFF
NA	NA	TRBJ2-7	TRBV3-1/TRBV3-2	TGTGCCAGCAGCCAAGATTCTCACGAGCAGTACTTC	CASSQDSHEQYF
NA	NA	TRBJ2-7	TRBV7-9	TGTGCCAGCAGCCGCCCGGACTTCTCCTACGAGCAGTACTTC	CASSRPDFSYEQYF
NA	NA	TRBJ1-1	TRBV11-3	TGTGCCAGCAGCTTAGACAGGGACACTGAAGCTTTCTTT	CASSLDRDTEAFF
NA	once	TRBJ2-7	TRBV5-1	TGCGCCAGCAGTCCACAGGGCGGTCGGTCCTACGAGCAGTACTTC	CASSPQGGRSYEQYF
TRBD1	NA	TRBJ2-3	TRBV28	TGTGCCAGCAGACTACTTCAGGGGGCTCCAGATACGCAGTATTTT	CASRLLQGAPDTQYF
NA	once	TRBJ2-4	TRBV5-1	TGCGCCCCAATGCGAGTAAACATTCAGTACTTC	CAPMRVNIQYF
TRBD2	NA	TRBJ2-3	TRBV30	TGTGCCTGGAGTGGGGGAGCGGGAGCTCACACAGATACGCAGTATTTT	CAWSGGAGAHTDTQYF
NA	NA	TRBJ2-3	TRBV4-2	TGTGCCAGCAGCCCCCGGTCAGAGGGAAGTAGCACAGATACGCAGTATTTT	CASSPRSEGSSTDTQYF
TRBD1	NA	TRBJ1-2	TRBV6-5	TGTGCCAGCAGTCCGGACAGGGTAGGAGGCTACACCTTC	CASSPDRVGGYTF
TRBD2	once	TRBJ2-7	TRBV7-9	TGTGCCAGCAGCCCTGGGGACTATGTATACGAGCAGTACTTC	CASSPGDYVYEQYF
NA	NA	TRBJ2-7	TRBV5-8	TGTGCCAGCAGCTTGGCGGGTCAAGGGGGCTCCTACGAGCAGTACTTC	CASSLAGQGGSYEQYF
TRBD1	NA	TRBJ1-6	TRBV27	TGTGCCAGCAGTTTAACAGGGGCCTCACCCCTCCACTTT	CASSLTGASPLHF
NA	NA	TRBJ1-1	TRBV29-1	TGCAGCGTTGGCCCCCTTGAGCGGAACACTGAAGCTTTCTTT	CSVGPLERNTEAFF
NA	NA	TRBJ2-2	TRBV7-9	TGTGCCAGCAGCTTCCGAGGGCCCGGCGGGCTCGGGGAGCTGTTTTTT	CASSFRGPGGLGELFF
TRBD2	NA	TRBJ2-1	TRBV3-1/TRBV3-2	TGTGCCAGCAGCCAAGATTTCGGACTAGCGGGCTATGACAATGAGCAGTTCTTC	CASSQDFGLAGYDNEQFF
TRBD1	NA	TRBJ1-2	TRBV7-2	TGTGCCAGCAGTTCGGGACAGGGAAACTATGGCTACACCTTC	CASSSGQGNYGYTF
TRBD2	NA	TRBJ2-5	TRBV7-8	TGTGCCAGCAGCTTAGTGCCCCTAGCGGGAGGTTCGGAGACCCAGTACTTC	CASSLVPLAGGSETQYF
TRBD1	NA	TRBJ1-5	TRBV19	TGTGCCAGTAGTACCTACTTTGGACAGGGGGCGCGCAATCAGCCCCAGCATTTT	CASSTYFGQGARNQPQHF
TRBD2	few	TRBJ2-7	TRBV3-1/TRBV3-2	TGTGCCAGCAGCCAGGCCGGGAGGTACGAGCAGTACTTC	CASSQAGRYEQYF
TRBD1	NA	TRBJ1-1	TRBV5-4	TGTGCCAGCAGCTTGGGGGACAGGGATACTGAAGCTTTCTTT	CASSLGDRDTEAFF
NA	few	TRBJ2-3	TRBV6-5	TGTGCCAGCAGTCCTGTTCTTCGGAGCACAGATACGCAGTATTTT	CASSPVLRSTDTQYF
TRBD2	NA	TRBJ2-7	TRBV3-1/TRBV3-2	TGTGCCAGCAGCCAAGGATCTAGCGGGAGCTGGGAGCAGTACTTC	CASSQGSSGSWEQYF
NA	NA	TRBJ1-5	TRBV2	TGTGCCAGCAGTGAAAGTCCGGTTAGCAATCAGCCCCAGCATTTT	CASSESPVSNQPQHF
TRBD1	NA	TRBJ1-4	TRBV28	TGTGCCAGCAGGACCGGGACAGGAGGGGAAAAACTGTTTTTT	CASRTGTGGEKLFF
NA	NA	TRBJ2-7	TRBV7-2	TGTGCCAGCAGCTCGACCCTAGCAACATGGCAGTACTTC	CASSSTLATWQYF
NA	NA	TRBJ1-1	TRBV6-1	TGTGCCAGCAGTGACAGGGTGGCGACTGAAGCTTTCTTT	CASSDRVATEAFF
NA	NA	TRBJ1-5	TRBV19	TGTGCCAGTAGTCTCGTGTCCTCGCGCAGGGTCAATCAGCCCCAGCATTTT	CASSLVSSRRVNQPQHF
TRBD2	once	TRBJ2-1	TRBV7-2	TGTGCCAGCAGCCTATACGCTGGGACTAGCGGGGGATCCTACAATGAGCAGTTCTTC	CASSLYAGTSGGSYNEQFF
NA	NA	TRBJ2-5	TRBV9	TGTGCCAGCAGCGAGACCCCGCGCGGGACCCAGTACTTC	CASSETPRGTQYF
NA	NA	TRBJ1-2	TRBV3-1/TRBV3-2	TGTGCCAGCAGCCAAGATGCGTCTCGGGGTGGCTACACCTTC	CASSQDASRGGYTF
TRBD2	NA	TRBJ2-1	TRBV10-3	TGTGCCATCAGTGAGTCTGGGGCTAGCGGGCCGTACAATGAGCAGTTCTTC	CAISESGASGPYNEQFF
TRBD2	NA	TRBJ2-1	TRBV2	TGTGCCAGCCGGCTAGCGGGAGCAGACGAGCAGTTCTTC	CASRLAGADEQFF
TRBD2	NA	TRBJ2-1	TRBV27	TGTGCCAGCAGCCGGGTAGCGGGGTACAATGAGCAGTTCTTC	CASSRVAGYNEQFF
TRBD1	NA	TRBJ2-7	TRBV29-1	TGCAGCGGGACAGGGACGTCCTACGAGCAGTACTTC	CSGTGTSYEQYF
NA	few	TRBJ1-1	TRBV18	TGTGCCAGCTCACACGAGGACACTGAAGCTTTCTTT	CASSHEDTEAFF
NA	NA	TRBJ2-3	TRBV7-2	TGTGCCAGCAGCTTACGAGTACAGTCAGATACGCAGTATTTT	CASSLRVQSDTQYF
NA	NA	TRBJ2-7	TRBV7-6	TGTGCCAGCAGCTTAGTCCACAGAGAGGAGCAGTACTTC	CASSLVHREEQYF
NA	few	TRBJ1-1	TRBV14	TGTGCCAGCAGCCGAGCGCTGAACACTGAAGCTTTCTTT	CASSRALNTEAFF
NA	NA	TRBJ2-7	TRBV28	TGTGCCAGCAGTTTCCGCGCCCAGGGCGAGCAGTACTTC	CASSFRAQGEQYF
TRBD1	once	TRBJ1-4	TRBV5-4	TGTGCCAGCAGCAACCGACAGGGTCTCAATGAAAAACTGTTTTTT	CASSNRQGLNEKLFF
NA	NA	TRBJ2-7	TRBV24-1	TGTGCCACCAGGGGGGGTAGTGAAGGCCCATACTACGAGCAGTACTTC	CATRGGSEGPYYEQYF
NA	NA	TRBJ2-7	TRBV6-1	TGTGCCAGCAGTGAACAACAGGGTCGAGAGCAGTACTTC	CASSEQQGREQYF
TRBD1	NA	TRBJ2-3	TRBV11-1	TGTGCCAGCAGCCAAGAGTCACAGGGGAACGCAGATACGCAGTATTTT	CASSQESQGNADTQYF
NA	NA	TRBJ2-4	TRBV7-9	TGTGCCAGCAGCTTGGCAGGCCCTACCAAAAACATTCAGTACTTC	CASSLAGPTKNIQYF
TRBD1	NA	TRBJ1-5	TRBV6-5	TGTGCCAGCAGCCCCGACAGGGCGAATCAGCCCCAGCATTTT	CASSPDRANQPQHF
NA	NA	TRBJ2-7	TRBV19	TGTGCCAGTAGTATAAGCCCGTGGAGCTCCTACGAGCAGTACTTC	CASSISPWSSYEQYF
TRBD2	NA	TRBJ2-2	TRBV5-1	TGCGCCAGCAGCTTGAAGCAGCGGGAGGTCGGGGAGCTGTTTTTT	CASSLKQREVGELFF
NA	NA	TRBJ1-3	TRBV7-9	TGTGCCAGCAGCTTACAGGCCAGCGGGGGAAACACCATATATTTT	CASSLQASGGNTIYF